A selection of T cell receptor beta chains follows, all from one sample in a study of T cell changes during pregnancy in multiple sclerosis. TCRdb's copy holds only in-frame clones and misses some; the assay was immunoSEQ multiplex PCR. In the table there are about 59,000 clones, 91% of which are singletons. The sequences come from peripheral blood, collected before pregnancy. The receptors here all came from a female donor with multiple sclerosis, enrolled in a pregnancy study. Both conserved end residues are part of each CDR3. D genes are given only for firm matches. Rows may omit the clone size; those that give it use once, few, many or a size class.

v_gene	len	abundance	j_gene	d_gene	CDR3nt	CDR3aa
TRBV19	13	.	TRBJ2-4	.	TGTGCCAGTCCCCCAATAGCCAAAAACATTCAGTACTTC	CASPPIAKNIQYF
TRBV18	14	.	TRBJ2-7	.	TGTGCCAGCTCACCCGAGACAGGTTCCTACGAGCAGTACTTC	CASSPETGSYEQYF
TRBV4-1	16	.	TRBJ1-2	.	TGCGCCAGCAGCCAAGAACTCCAAGACAATTACTATGGCTACACCTTC	CASSQELQDNYYGYTF
TRBV9	17	once	TRBJ1-3	.	TGTGCCAGCAGCGAGCCCCTCTCTGAGAGCTCTGGAAACACCATATATTTT	CASSEPLSESSGNTIYF
TRBV7-2	13	.	TRBJ1-3	TRBD1	TGTGCCGGGGTAGGACAGGCTGGAAACACCATATATTTT	CAGVGQAGNTIYF
TRBV25-1	15	.	TRBJ2-3	TRBD2	TGTGCCAGCAGTGAGGATCGGGGGGAGGCAGATACGCAGTATTTT	CASSEDRGEADTQYF
TRBV11-2	16	.	TRBJ2-2	TRBD2	TGTGCCAGCAGCCCCCGACTAGCGGTGAACACCGGGGAGCTGTTTTTT	CASSPRLAVNTGELFF
TRBV21-1	13	.	TRBJ1-1	.	TGTGCCAGCAGCCGACAGGAGAACACTGAAGCTTTCTTT	CASSRQENTEAFF
TRBV6-6	15	.	TRBJ2-4	TRBD1	TGTGCCAGCAGGGGGGACAGGGGGCATGAAAACATTCAGTACTTC	CASRGDRGHENIQYF
TRBV5-4	13	once	TRBJ1-4	.	TGTGCCAGCAAGACAGAAGCTAATGAAAAACTGTTTTTT	CASKTEANEKLFF
TRBV9	16	.	TRBJ2-7	TRBD1	TGTGCCAGCAGCGGAGAGTCAGGGGGCGCGTCCTACGAGCAGTACTTC	CASSGESGGASYEQYF
TRBV21-1	14	few	TRBJ1-4	.	TGTGCCAGCTGCAAACAGGGGGTTGGTGAAAAACTGTTTTTT	CASCKQGVGEKLFF
TRBV6-5	14	few	TRBJ1-3	.	TGTGCCAGCAGTTACGCCAGCTCTGGAAACACCATATATTTT	CASSYASSGNTIYF
TRBV30	15	.	TRBJ1-3	TRBD1	TGTGCCTGGAGTGTACAGGGGCCTCCTGGAAACACCATATATTTT	CAWSVQGPPGNTIYF
TRBV20-1	10	.	TRBJ2-5	.	TGCAGTGCCTACCGTGAGACCCAGTACTTC	CSAYRETQYF
TRBV4-3	13	.	TRBJ1-6	.	TGCGCCAGCAGCCAGTTCGCGGATTCACCCCTCCACTTT	CASSQFADSPLHF
TRBV5-4	15	few	TRBJ2-1	.	TGTGCCAGCAGCCAAAATACCGGGACTTACAATGAGCAGTTCTTC	CASSQNTGTYNEQFF
TRBV9	17	.	TRBJ1-2	TRBD1	TGTGCCAGCAGCGCAACCCCCTCACTGGGACAGTCGAAAGGCTACACCTTC	CASSATPSLGQSKGYTF
TRBV5-4	14	.	TRBJ2-3	TRBD1	TGTGCCAGCAGCTTAGGGACAGACACAGATACGCAGTATTTT	CASSLGTDTDTQYF
TRBV18	14	.	TRBJ1-1	.	TGTGCCAGCTCACCAGGTCAGGGTAACACTGAAGCTTTCTTT	CASSPGQGNTEAFF
TRBV6-6	13	once	TRBJ1-1	.	TGTGCCAGCAGTCCCAGAAAGAACACTGAAGCTTTCTTT	CASSPRKNTEAFF
TRBV29-1	11	few	TRBJ2-1	.	TGCAGCGTCCGGGAGCCCCATGAGCAGTTCTTC	CSVREPHEQFF
TRBV4-2	14	.	TRBJ2-7	TRBD1	TGTGCCAGCAGCCCAGACCGACAGGGTTCGGGGCAGTACTTC	CASSPDRQGSGQYF
TRBV7-2	13	.	TRBJ1-2	TRBD1	TGTGCCAGCAGATTGACAGGGGGGGGCGGCTACACCTTC	CASRLTGGGGYTF
TRBV15	16	once	TRBJ2-5	.	TGTGCCACCTCCCGGGGTTCCCAGGGACTGGGTGAGACCCAGTACTTC	CATSRGSQGLGETQYF
TRBV5-1	14	.	TRBJ2-7	TRBD1	TGCGCCAGCAGCCATAACAGGGGGCCCCACGAGCAGTACTTC	CASSHNRGPHEQYF
TRBV4-3	15	.	TRBJ1-1	.	TGCGCCAGCAGCCCGAGTGGGGCGGGAAGGGCTGAAGCTTTCTTT	CASSPSGAGRAEAFF
TRBV5-1	10	.	TRBJ1-1	.	TGCGCCAGCCCCAGGACTGAAGCTTTCTTT	CASPRTEAFF
TRBV7-2	15	.	TRBJ2-4	TRBD2	TGTGCCAGCAGCGAATCTAGCGGGGGGGCCACCATTCAGTACTTC	CASSESSGGATIQYF
TRBV7-9	16	.	TRBJ1-3	.	TGTGCCAGCAGCTTAGGAAGCGGAGGTCTGGGAAACACCATATATTTT	CASSLGSGGLGNTIYF
TRBV27	15	.	TRBJ1-4	.	TGTGCCAGCAGCCCTTTCGGAGGACCCCGTGAAAAACTGTTTTTT	CASSPFGGPREKLFF
TRBV5-4	14	few	TRBJ2-5	.	TGTGCCAGCAGCGGCGGGGAGTTCCAAGAGACCCAGTACTTC	CASSGGEFQETQYF
TRBV6-6	15	.	TRBJ1-1	.	TGTGCCAGCAGAGTTGGGGACAACCGGAACACTGAAGCTTTCTTT	CASRVGDNRNTEAFF
TRBV7-2	18	.	TRBJ2-7	TRBD1	TGTGCCAGCAGCCCCGAGAAACGGTGGCGGGACAGGGGCTACGAGCAGTACTTC	CASSPEKRWRDRGYEQYF
TRBV7-9	16	.	TRBJ1-6	TRBD1	TGTGCCAGCAGCCCCTGGACAGGAGCTTATAATTCACCCCTCCACTTT	CASSPWTGAYNSPLHF
TRBV4-3	15	.	TRBJ2-3	.	TGCGCCAGCAGCCAGGACGGACTTGTTACAGATACGCAGTATTTT	CASSQDGLVTDTQYF
TRBV16	14	.	TRBJ1-1	.	TGTGCCAGCAGCTACGCGCAGGAACAGACTGAAGCTTTCTTT	CASSYAQEQTEAFF
TRBV5-6	14	.	TRBJ2-7	TRBD1	TGTGCCAGCAGCCCGGACAGGGAAGGGTACGAGCAGTACTTC	CASSPDREGYEQYF
TRBV6-5	13	once	TRBJ2-5	TRBD1	TGTGCCAGCAGTCCGGGACAGGGATTGGCCCAGTACTTC	CASSPGQGLAQYF
TRBV5-1	14	.	TRBJ2-5	.	TGCGCCAGCAGCTTGGAAAGAGTCGGGGAGACCCAGTACTTC	CASSLERVGETQYF
TRBV7-8	13	once	TRBJ2-7	TRBD2	TGTGCCAGCAGCTTTAGCGGGTCCTACGAGCAGTACTTC	CASSFSGSYEQYF
TRBV11-2	17	.	TRBJ1-6	.	TGTGCCAGCAGCTTATTTATCCTTGCGTCCTATAATTCACCCCTCCACTTT	CASSLFILASYNSPLHF
TRBV27	15	.	TRBJ2-4	.	TGTGCCAGCAGAAGTCAGGGACTCTACAAAAACATTCAGTACTTC	CASRSQGLYKNIQYF
TRBV7-2	13	few	TRBJ1-1	.	TGTGCCAGCAGCACCGACGGGGGGCCTGAAGCTTTCTTT	CASSTDGGPEAFF
TRBV6-5	14	.	TRBJ1-4	TRBD1	TGTGCCAGCAGTCCGACAGGGCCTAATGAAAAACTGTTTTTT	CASSPTGPNEKLFF
TRBV7-3	13	.	TRBJ1-6	TRBD1	TGTGCCAGCAGCCGGACAGGGTCTTCACCCCTCCACTTT	CASSRTGSSPLHF